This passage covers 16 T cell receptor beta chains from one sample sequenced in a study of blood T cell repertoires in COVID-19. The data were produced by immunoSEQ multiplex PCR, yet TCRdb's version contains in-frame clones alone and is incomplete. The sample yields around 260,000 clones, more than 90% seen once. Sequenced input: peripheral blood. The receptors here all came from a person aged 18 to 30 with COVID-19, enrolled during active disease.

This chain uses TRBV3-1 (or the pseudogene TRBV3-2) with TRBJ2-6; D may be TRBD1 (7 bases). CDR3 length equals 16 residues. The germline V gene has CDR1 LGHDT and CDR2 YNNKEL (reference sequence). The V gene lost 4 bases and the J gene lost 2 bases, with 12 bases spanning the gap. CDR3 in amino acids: CASSRQGGAGANVLTF. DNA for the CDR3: TGTGCCAGCAGCCGACAGGGAGGAGCTGGGGCCAACGTCCTGACTTTC.

The CDR3 DNA is TGCGCCAGCAGCCACCCCACGGGGGGTGGTGCTTCACCCCTCCACTTT. Protein: CASSHPTGGGASPLHF. This rearrangement joins TRBV4-1 to TRBJ1-6; perhaps TRBD1 as D (5 bases). The germline gives CDR1 MGHRA, CDR2 YSYEKL. The germline V and J ends were trimmed by 3 bases and 9 bases, with 18 bases remaining between them. This CDR3 comprises 16 residues.

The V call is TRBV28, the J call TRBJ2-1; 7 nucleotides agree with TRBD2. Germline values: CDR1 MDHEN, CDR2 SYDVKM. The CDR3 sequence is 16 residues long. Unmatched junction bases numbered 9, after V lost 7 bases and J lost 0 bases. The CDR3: CASTYKRGSSYNEQFF. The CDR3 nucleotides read TGTGCCAGCACCTACAAGCGGGGTAGCTCCTACAATGAGCAGTTCTTC.

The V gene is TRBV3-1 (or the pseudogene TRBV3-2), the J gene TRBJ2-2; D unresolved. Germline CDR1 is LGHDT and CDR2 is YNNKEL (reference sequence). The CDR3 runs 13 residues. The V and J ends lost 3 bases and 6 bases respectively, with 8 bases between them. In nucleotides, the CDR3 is TGTGCCAGCAGCCAGAGTTCGTCCGGGGAGCTGTTTTTT. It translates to CASSQSSSGELFF.

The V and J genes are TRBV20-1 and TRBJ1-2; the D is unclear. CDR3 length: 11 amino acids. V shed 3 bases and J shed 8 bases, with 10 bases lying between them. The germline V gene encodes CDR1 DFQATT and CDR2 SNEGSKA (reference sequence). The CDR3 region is CSARVMGGYTF. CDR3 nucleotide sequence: TGCAGTGCTAGGGTCATGGGCGGCTACACCTTC.

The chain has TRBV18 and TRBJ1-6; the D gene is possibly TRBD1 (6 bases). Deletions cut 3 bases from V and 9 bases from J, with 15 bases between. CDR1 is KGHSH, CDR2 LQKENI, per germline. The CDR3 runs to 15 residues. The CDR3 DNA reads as TGTGCCAGCTCACCCTCAGGGGCCGGAGGTTCACCCCTCCACTTT. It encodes CASSPSGAGGSPLHF.

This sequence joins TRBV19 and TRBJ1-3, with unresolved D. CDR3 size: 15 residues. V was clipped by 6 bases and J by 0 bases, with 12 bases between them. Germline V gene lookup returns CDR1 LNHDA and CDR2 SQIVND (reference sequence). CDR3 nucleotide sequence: TGTGCCAGTAGACCTACAGACTACTCTGGAAACACCATATATTTT. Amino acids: CASRPTDYSGNTIYF.

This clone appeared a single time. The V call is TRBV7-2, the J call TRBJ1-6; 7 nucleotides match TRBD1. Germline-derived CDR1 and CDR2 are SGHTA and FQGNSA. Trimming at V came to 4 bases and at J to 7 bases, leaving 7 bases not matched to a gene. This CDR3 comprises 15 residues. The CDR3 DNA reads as TGTGCCAGCAGCTCACAGGGGACGAGCAATTCACCCCTCCACTTT. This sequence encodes CASSSQGTSNSPLHF.

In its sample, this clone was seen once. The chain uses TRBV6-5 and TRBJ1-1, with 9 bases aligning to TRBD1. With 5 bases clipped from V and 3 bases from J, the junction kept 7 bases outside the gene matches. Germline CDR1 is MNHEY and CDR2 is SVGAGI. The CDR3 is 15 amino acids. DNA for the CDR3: TGTGCCAGCAGTACCGGGACAGGGTTGGACACTGAAGCTTTCTTT. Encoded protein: CASSTGTGLDTEAFF.

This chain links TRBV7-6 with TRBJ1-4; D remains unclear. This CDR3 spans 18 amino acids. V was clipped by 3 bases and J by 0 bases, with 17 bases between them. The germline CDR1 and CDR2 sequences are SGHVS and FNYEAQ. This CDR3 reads CASSFLGDRGTTNEKLFF. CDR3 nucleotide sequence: TGTGCCAGCAGCTTCCTGGGAGACCGGGGAACAACTAATGAAAAACTGTTTTTT.

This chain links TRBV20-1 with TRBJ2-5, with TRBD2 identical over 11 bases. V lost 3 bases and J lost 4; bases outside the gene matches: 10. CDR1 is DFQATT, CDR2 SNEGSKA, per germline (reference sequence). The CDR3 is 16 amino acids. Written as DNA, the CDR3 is TGCAGTGCTAGTGCGGCTAGCGGGAGGTATAGAGAGACCCAGTACTTC. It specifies CSASAASGRYRETQYF.

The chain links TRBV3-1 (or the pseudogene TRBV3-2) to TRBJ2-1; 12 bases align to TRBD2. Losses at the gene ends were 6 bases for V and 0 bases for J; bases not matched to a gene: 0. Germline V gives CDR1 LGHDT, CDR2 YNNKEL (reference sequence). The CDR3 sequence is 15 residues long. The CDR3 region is CASRTSGSSYNEQFF. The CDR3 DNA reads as TGTGCCAGCAGGACTAGCGGGAGCTCCTACAATGAGCAGTTCTTC.

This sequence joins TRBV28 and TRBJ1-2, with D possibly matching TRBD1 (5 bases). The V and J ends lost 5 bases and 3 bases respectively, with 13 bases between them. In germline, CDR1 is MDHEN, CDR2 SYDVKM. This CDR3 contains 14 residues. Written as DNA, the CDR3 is TGTGCCAGCAGTCGCCAGAAAGGGGACTATGGCTACACCTTC. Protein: CASSRQKGDYGYTF.

CDR3 in DNA: TGCGCCAGCAGCCAAGGACTAGCGTCCTACGAGCAGTACTTC. It yields the protein CASSQGLASYEQYF. The chain links TRBV4-1 to TRBJ2-7; 8 bases are a match to TRBD2. Germline lookup yields CDR1 MGHRA and CDR2 YSYEKL. V was clipped by 1 base and J by 1 base; unmatched bases: 0. The CDR3 is 14 amino acids.

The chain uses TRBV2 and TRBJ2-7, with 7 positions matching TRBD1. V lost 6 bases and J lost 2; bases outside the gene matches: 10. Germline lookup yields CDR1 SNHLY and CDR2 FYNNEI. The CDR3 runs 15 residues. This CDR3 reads CASRPGTELTYEQYF. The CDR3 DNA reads TGTGCCAGCAGACCCGGGACAGAGTTAACCTACGAGCAGTACTTC.

The CDR3 region has the DNA TGTGCCAGCAGCTCGGGTCTGAGAGGGAGGGGGGAGCAGTACTTC. This gives the protein CASSSGLRGRGEQYF. This chain uses TRBV13 with TRBJ2-7; D may be TRBD2 (7 bases). V lost 4 bases to trimming and J lost 7 bases, with 20 bases between them. The CDR3 loop spans 15 amino acids. Germline V CDR1 and CDR2: PRHDT, FYEKMQ (reference sequence).